These 14 T cell receptor beta chains share one sample of origin, sequenced in a study of beta chain features in type 1 diabetes. Study outcomes and limitations: TCRB CDR3s from Type 1 diabetes patients were moderately but significantly shorter in all four CD4+ subsets.

Expressed TCRB transcripts were sequenced, since all the RNA that had been isolated was reverse transcribed. This table comes from immunoSEQ multiplex PCR, and its TCRdb copy is limited to in-frame clones, with some not included. Seen here are 300,000 to 400,000 clones, approximately 10% observed once, and the top ten hold roughly 1%. The antigens for these receptors are not known. The sample comprised central memory CD4+ T cells from blood. The receptors derive from a man between 25 and 39 years old with type 1 diabetes.

The V and J genes are TRBV10-3 and TRBJ2-1, with 8 bases matching TRBD2. Trimming removed 0 bases from V and 9 bases from J; junction bases left unmatched: 10. CDR3 length equals 16 residues. Per the germline V gene, CDR1 is ENHRY and CDR2 is SYGVKD. Here the CDR3 DNA reads TGTGCCATCAGTGAGTCGGGTAGCGGGGTGCCCCTTGAGCAGTTCTTC. Its protein is CAISESGSGVPLEQFF.

This clone occurred a few times. Other DNA sequences from this sample encode an identical CDR3 as well. The CDR3 DNA reads as TGTGCCAGCAGCACAGGGTCCCAGCCCCAGCATTTT. Protein product: CASSTGSQPQHF. The V gene is TRBV6-5, the J gene TRBJ1-5; tentatively, D is TRBD1 (6 bases). Germline V CDR1 and CDR2: MNHEY, SVGAGI. The CDR3 covers 12 residues. The V end was cut by 6 bases, the J end by 7 bases, with 10 bases between.

This clone came up a few times. Distinct nucleotide sequences in the sample also encode this CDR3. This sequence joins TRBV4-3 and TRBJ1-2; 8 nucleotides line up with TRBD1. The length of the CDR3 is 15 residues. Losses at the gene ends were 0 bases for V and 6 bases for J; bases not matched to a gene: 6. The V gene's germline CDR1 is LGHNA and CDR2 YSLEER. The CDR3 DNA is TGCGCCAGCAGCCAAGAGCAGGGGGCGATTAATGGCTACACCTTC. Translating gives CASSQEQGAINGYTF.

This chain connects TRBV5-1 to TRBJ1-2, with no clear D. Germline CDR1 reads SGHRS; CDR2 reads YFSETQ. The CDR3 length is 15 residues. The V and J ends lost 0 bases and 2 bases respectively, with 11 bases between them. This chain's CDR3 is CASSLAESRNYGYTF. The CDR3, as DNA: TGCGCCAGCAGCTTGGCCGAGAGCAGAAACTATGGCTACACCTTC.

This clone was observed a handful of times. J is TRBJ2-1 and V is TRBV20-1; D uncertain. The germline CDR1 and CDR2 sequences are DFQATT and SNEGSKA (reference sequence). Trimming left V 7 bases short and J 6 bases short, with 10 bases between. The length of the CDR3 is 11 residues. The DNA for the CDR3 is TGCAGTGTAGGATCGAGCAATGAGCAGTTCTTC. The encoded protein is CSVGSSNEQFF.

The chain recombines TRBV7-2 with TRBJ2-3, with TRBD2 as a possible D gene (5 bases). Germline CDR1 and CDR2: SGHTA and FQGNSA. CDR3 length: 14 amino acids. The ends were cut back, 4 bases at V and 3 bases at J, with 11 bases in the middle. CDR3 in DNA: TGTGCCAGCAGCTCGTTACTAGAGACAGATACGCAGTATTTT. Amino acid sequence: CASSSLLETDTQYF.

The V gene is TRBV7-2, the J gene TRBJ1-5; 7 nucleotides align to TRBD1. V shed 3 bases, J shed 7 bases, and the junction held 3 bases outside the gene matches. Germline V lookup: CDR1 SGHTA, CDR2 FQGNSA. The length of the CDR3 is 13 residues. In nucleotides, the CDR3 is TGTGCCAGCAGCTTGACAGGGCAACAGCCCCAGCATTTT. Translated, it gives CASSLTGQQPQHF.

This clone has just a few counts. The gene calls are TRBV29-1 and TRBJ1-4, with D maybe TRBD1 (5 bases). The germline V gene encodes CDR1 SQVTM and CDR2 ANQGSEA. The CDR3 has 16 residues. V dropped 4 bases and J dropped 0 bases, with 15 bases sitting between them. The CDR3 DNA reads TGCAGCGTTGCAGGGAACAGCGGCGCAACTAATGAAAAACTGTTTTTT. This gives the protein CSVAGNSGATNEKLFF.

This chain connects TRBV6-5 to TRBJ2-2; D might be TRBD2 (7 bases). V lost 7 bases and J lost 2, with 11 bases in between. The germline V gene encodes CDR1 MNHEY and CDR2 SVGAGI. The length of the CDR3 is 14 residues. CDR3 residues: CASTRGANTGELFF. The CDR3 DNA is TGTGCCAGCACTCGGGGGGCCAACACCGGGGAGCTGTTTTTT.

This clone was detected many times. The rearrangement links TRBV10-3 to TRBJ2-2; a possible D gene is TRBD1 (6 bases). Germline V gene sequence: CDR1 ENHRY, CDR2 SYGVKD. V lost 4 bases and J 3 bases, leaving 12 bases between the germline ends. The CDR3 is 15 amino acids. The CDR3: CAISGGQTYTGELFF. The CDR3 DNA follows: TGTGCCATCAGTGGAGGACAGACTTACACCGGGGAGCTGTTTTTT.

This CDR3 reads CSVGGANTEAFF. The DNA of the CDR3 is TGCAGCGTTGGGGGGGCGAACACTGAAGCTTTCTTT. This chain joins TRBV29-1 and TRBJ1-1; a possible D gene is TRBD1 (6 bases). The germline V gene encodes CDR1 SQVTM and CDR2 ANQGSEA. Trimming pared 4 bases from V and 1 base from J, leaving 7 bases between. There are 12 residues in the CDR3.

The rearrangement uses TRBV7-2 and TRBJ2-4; TRBD2 is a possible D gene (5 bases). In germline, CDR1 is SGHTA, CDR2 FQGNSA. The length of the CDR3 is 13 residues. Trimming took 5 bases from V and 8 from J, leaving 13 bases between them. In DNA form, the CDR3 reads TGTGCCAGCAGCCCGAGGGCGATTGACATTCAGTACTTC. Protein product: CASSPRAIDIQYF.

The CDR3 coding sequence is TGTGCCAGCAGTTTATACGGGGACAGGGGCGTTGCTTTCTTT. Translating gives CASSLYGDRGVAFF. V is TRBV28 and J is TRBJ1-1; 10 bases fit TRBD1. Per germline, CDR1 MDHEN and CDR2 SYDVKM. V gave up 1 base and J gave up 11 bases; unmatched junction bases: 7. The CDR3 sequence is 14 residues long.

The V call is TRBV19, the J call TRBJ1-5; TRBD1 is a possible D gene (5 bases). The V gene's germline CDR1 is LNHDA and CDR2 SQIVND (reference sequence). V was cut by 5 bases and J by 7 bases, with 21 bases left in between. This CDR3 region has 16 residues. The CDR3 sequence is CASSFMTEELGQPQHF. The CDR3 DNA reads as TGTGCCAGTAGTTTCATGACAGAGGAGTTAGGACAGCCCCAGCATTTT. Variable domain in full (rest from reference TRBV19 and TRBJ1-5): DGGITQSPKYLFRKEGQNVTLSCEQNLNHDAMYWYRQDPGQGLRLIYYSQIVNDFQKGDIAEGYSVSREKKESFPLTVTSAQKNPTAFYLCASSFMTEELGQPQHFGDGTRLSIL.